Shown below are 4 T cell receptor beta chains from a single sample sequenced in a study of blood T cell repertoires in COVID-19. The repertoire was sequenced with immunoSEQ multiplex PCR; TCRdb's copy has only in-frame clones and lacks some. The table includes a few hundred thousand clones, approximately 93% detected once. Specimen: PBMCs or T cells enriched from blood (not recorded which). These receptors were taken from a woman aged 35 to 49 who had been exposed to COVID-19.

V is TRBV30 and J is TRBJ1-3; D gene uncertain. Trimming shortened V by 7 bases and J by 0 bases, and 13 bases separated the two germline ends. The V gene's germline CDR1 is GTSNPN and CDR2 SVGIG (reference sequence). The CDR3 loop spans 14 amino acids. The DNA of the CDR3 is TGTGCCTTAACCTACAGCAACTCTGGAAACACCATATATTTT. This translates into CALTYSNSGNTIYF.

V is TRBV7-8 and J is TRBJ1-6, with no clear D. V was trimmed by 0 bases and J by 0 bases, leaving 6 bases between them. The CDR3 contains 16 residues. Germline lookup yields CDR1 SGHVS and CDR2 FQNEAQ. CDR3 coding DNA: TGTGCCAGCAGCTTAGCGAGGAGCTCCTATAATTCACCCCTCCACTTT. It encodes CASSLARSSYNSPLHF.

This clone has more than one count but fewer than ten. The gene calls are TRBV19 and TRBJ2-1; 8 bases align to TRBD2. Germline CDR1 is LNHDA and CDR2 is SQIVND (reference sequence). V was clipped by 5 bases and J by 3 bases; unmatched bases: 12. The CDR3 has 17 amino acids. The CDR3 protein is CASSLQTTSVDYNEQFF. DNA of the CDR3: TGTGCCAGTAGTCTCCAGACGACTAGCGTTGACTACAATGAGCAGTTCTTC.

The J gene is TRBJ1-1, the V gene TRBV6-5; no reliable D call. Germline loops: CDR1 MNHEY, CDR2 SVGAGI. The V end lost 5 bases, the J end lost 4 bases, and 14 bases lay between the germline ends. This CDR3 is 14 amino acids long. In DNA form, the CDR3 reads TGTGCCAGCAGTACCATTACACGGGGCACTGAAGCTTTCTTT. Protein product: CASSTITRGTEAFF.